One and the same sample provided the 15 T cell receptor beta chains below, sequenced in a study of T cells in Graves' hyperthyroidism and ophthalmopathy. Amplification of TCR beta CDR3 regions was performed using RNA transcripts as template. During a first-round RT-PCR of the TCR CDR3, the HTBI primer set was used. TCRdb re-called the multiplex PCR reads with MiXCR, one entry per CDR3 protein. The table lists 500,000 or so distinct CDR3 sequences, about 15% of them singletons, with about 31% in the top ten. The sample was blood. These receptors were obtained from a young woman with Graves' ophthalmopathy.

This clonotype turned up a few times. The chain couples TRBV2 to TRBJ2-7, with TRBD1 as a possible D gene (5 bases). There are 13 residues in the CDR3. V was clipped by 10 bases and J by 4 bases, with 17 bases between them. Germline assignment: CDR1 SNHLY and CDR2 FYNNEI. CDR3 residues: CATDRGVGYEQYF. The CDR3 nucleotides are TGTGCCACCGACAGAGGCGTTGGTTACGAGCAGTACTTC.

This sequence joins TRBV28 and TRBJ2-7; TRBD2 aligns across 8 bases. This CDR3 spans 16 amino acids. After removal of 1 base from V and 3 bases from J, the junction contained 8 bases not matched to a gene. Germline CDR1 MDHEN, CDR2 SYDVKM. CDR3 DNA sequence: TGTGCCAGCAGTTTATCCTTGGCGGGGGGAGACTACGAGCAGTACTTC. It encodes CASSLSLAGGDYEQYF.

This clonotype was counted ten times or more. This chain uses TRBV13 with TRBJ2-1, with 9 bases identical to TRBD2. The CDR3 runs 16 residues. V was pared by 1 base and J by 2 bases, with 3 bases of the junction left unmatched. Germline V CDR1 and CDR2: PRHDT, FYEKMQ (reference sequence). Written as DNA, the CDR3 is TGTGCCAGCAGCTTAGCAGCGGGAGGCACCTACAATGAGCAGTTCTTC. It translates to CASSLAAGGTYNEQFF.

The V call is TRBV7-8, the J call TRBJ1-3; the D gene is possibly TRBD1 (6 bases). Looked up from germline, CDR1 is SGHVS and CDR2 is FQNEAQ. The CDR3 extends over 16 amino acids. V was clipped by 5 bases and J by 3 bases, with 17 bases between them. CDR3 nucleotides: TGTGCCAGCAGCCTAGATCCCCCAGGGGTTGGAAACACCATATATTTT. Protein product: CASSLDPPGVGNTIYF. The complete variable domain, with remaining parts taken from reference TRBV7-8 and TRBJ1-3, reads GAGVSQSPRYKVAKRGQDVALRCDPISGHVSLFWYQQALGQGPEFLTYFQNEAQLDKSGLPSDRFFAERPEGSVSTLKIQRTQQEDSAVYLCASSLDPPGVGNTIYFGEGSWLTVV.

This clonotype was counted many times. The chain has TRBV20-1 and TRBJ1-1, with D perhaps matching TRBD1 (5 bases). The V end was cut by 2 bases, the J end by 3 bases, with 10 bases between. The V gene's germline CDR1 is DFQATT and CDR2 SNEGSKA (reference sequence). CDR3 length: 13 residues. The DNA of the CDR3 is TGCAGTGCTAGAATGGGCAGGGACACTGAAGCTTTCTTT. Protein: CSARMGRDTEAFF.

The V call is TRBV9, the J call TRBJ2-5; D is unclear. The CDR3 loop spans 12 amino acids. V was cut by 0 bases and J by 3 bases, with 3 bases left in between. CDR1 is SGDLS and CDR2 is YYNGEE in the germline V gene. The CDR3 nucleotides are TGTGCCAGCAGCGTAGAGGAAGAGACCCAGTACTTC. Its translation: CASSVEEETQYF.

V is TRBV7-3 and J is TRBJ2-1; 10 bases are a match to TRBD2. Germline CDR1 is SGHTA and CDR2 is FQGTGA. The CDR3 is 14 amino acids. The V and J ends lost 3 bases and 8 bases, in that order; junction bases with no gene match: 4. The DNA of the CDR3 is TGTGCCAGCAGCTTCACCGGGACTAGCGATGAGCAGTTCTTC. Translated: CASSFTGTSDEQFF.

The table lists this clonotype with many counts. The chain uses TRBV5-1 and TRBJ2-3; 9 bases are a match to TRBD2. The CDR3 is made up of 17 amino acids. V lost 0 bases to trimming and J lost 2 bases; unmatched junction nucleotides: 7. Germline lookup yields CDR1 SGHRS and CDR2 YFSETQ. This chain's CDR3 is CASSLVSSGTITDTQYF. CDR3 sequence (DNA): TGCGCCAGCAGCTTGGTGTCTAGCGGGACCATCACAGATACGCAGTATTTT.

V is TRBV9 and J is TRBJ2-2; 9 positions match TRBD2. V was clipped by 3 bases and J by 9 bases; unmatched bases: 3. The CDR3 covers 13 residues. Germline V CDR1 and CDR2: SGDLS, YYNGEE. The CDR3 bases are TGTGCCAGCAGCGGGCCTAGCGGGAGGGAGCTGTTTTTT. This codes for CASSGPSGRELFF.

This clonotype was detected a few times. The CDR3 protein is CASSYVRTSGRSYEQYF. CDR3 sequence (DNA): TGTGCCAGCAGTTATGTCCGGACTAGCGGTCGCTCCTACGAGCAGTACTTC. The V and J genes are TRBV6-1 and TRBJ2-7; 10 nucleotides agree with TRBD2. Looked up from germline, CDR1 is MNHNS and CDR2 is SASEGT. J gave up 0 bases and V 5 bases, and 10 bases lay outside the gene matches. The CDR3 extends over 17 amino acids.

This clonotype was observed a few times. V usage is TRBV7-2 and J usage is TRBJ2-7, with 10 nucleotides matching TRBD2. CDR1 and CDR2 (germline): SGHTA, FQGNSA. The CDR3 consists of 17 residues. V was clipped by 1 base and J by 0 bases; unmatched bases: 6. CDR3 DNA sequence: TGTGCCAGCAGCTTAGGGACTTTAGCGGGGGGCTCCTACGAGCAGTACTTC. Translated: CASSLGTLAGGSYEQYF.

The gene calls are TRBV20-1 and TRBJ2-1; 10 bases agree with TRBD2. The CDR3 loop spans 15 amino acids. The germline V gene has CDR1 DFQATT and CDR2 SNEGSKA (reference sequence). Trimming at V came to 7 bases and at J to 3 bases, leaving 9 bases not matched to a gene. Here the CDR3 reads CSVEKAGGNYNEQFF. CDR3 in DNA: TGCAGTGTCGAAAAAGCGGGAGGGAACTACAATGAGCAGTTCTTC.

Comment on this clonotype: This could be a read error, since a much larger clone is one nucleotide away. CDR3 nucleotides: TGCAGTGTTAGGCAAGGGGCGGGAGTAAGAAACGAGCAGTACTTC. This sequence encodes CSVRQGAGVRNEQYF. The V call is TRBV20-1, the J call TRBJ2-7, with 7 bases lining up with TRBD2. Losses at the gene ends were 7 bases for V and 5 bases for J; bases not matched to a gene: 17. The CDR3 has 15 amino acids. From germline, CDR1 is DFQATT and CDR2 SNEGSKA (reference sequence).

This clonotype was seen a handful of times. This rearrangement joins TRBV5-1 to TRBJ1-6, with D unclear. CDR1 SGHRS and CDR2 YFSETQ come from the germline V gene. Deletions cut 1 base from V and 7 bases from J, with 15 bases between. This CDR3 is 16 amino acids long. CDR3 nucleotides: TGCGCCAGCAGCTTGTCTCAGCAAGCAAGAAATTCACCCCTCCACTTT. Residues: CASSLSQQARNSPLHF.

This clonotype has just one count. The chain uses TRBV29-1 and TRBJ1-1; 8 positions match TRBD1. Germline values: CDR1 SQVTM, CDR2 ANQGSEA. The CDR3 has 12 amino acids. V dropped 7 bases and J dropped 1; count of bases not matched to a gene: 2. The CDR3 DNA reads as TGCAGCGATGGACAGGGGAACACTGAAGCTTTCTTT. It specifies CSDGQGNTEAFF.